The TCR beta chain described here comes from a study of metastatic and nonmetastatic thyroid tumors. The CDR3 contains 14 residues. With 6 bases removed from V and 2 bases from J, the gap between germline ends came to 14 bases. Germline CDR1 LNHDA, CDR2 SQIVND (reference sequence). The table lists this clone with a few counts. TCRdb ran MiXCR on the PCR reads. Of roughly 22,000 clones in the sample, 36% were seen once. Not a single patient had been given any form of treatment at any point before undergoing thyroid surgery. The chain carries TRBV19 and TRBJ2-7; D is unclear. The sequenced sample was blood. The TCR originated in a male donor with papillary thyroid cancer or a benign thyroid nodule (not recorded which). Some clones in this sample may be carry-over from other donors' samples. The CDR3 protein is CASSALRWAYEQYF. The CDR3 DNA follows: TGTGCCAGTAGCGCCCTGCGGTGGGCCTACGAGCAGTACTTC.